These T cell receptor beta chains were read from a single sample in a study of shared clonotypes between healthy human individuals. Method: immunoSEQ multiplex PCR; TCRdb's copy keeps in-frame clones and lacks some. The data hold some 500,000 clones, with around three quarters observed a single time. Sequencing was performed on PBMCs. The receptors were sampled from a woman aged 40 to 49 in good health. Some clones in this sample may be carry-over from other donors' samples. Both conserved end residues are part of each CDR3. The D gene is left open where the match is weak. Clone size, where shown, is once, few, many, or a class for clones that have expanded.

D gene: TRBD1; J gene: TRBJ2-7; V gene: TRBV5-1; clone size: NA; CDR3 DNA: TGCGCCAGCAGCTCCGGACAGGGCAATTACGAGCAGTACTTC; CDR3 protein: CASSSGQGNYEQYF
D gene: TRBD2; J gene: TRBJ2-1; V gene: TRBV11-2; clone size: NA; CDR3 DNA: TGTGCCAGCAGGCAACCGGGACTAGCGGGAGAAAATGAGCAGTTCTTC; CDR3 protein: CASRQPGLAGENEQFF
D gene: TRBD2; J gene: TRBJ2-2; V gene: TRBV4-1; clone size: NA; CDR3 DNA: TGCGCCAGCAGGACTAGCGGGAGTTCTCCCGGGGAGCTGTTTTTT; CDR3 protein: CASRTSGSSPGELFF
D gene: NA; J gene: TRBJ2-2; V gene: TRBV13; clone size: NA; CDR3 DNA: TGTGCCAGCAGCTTCCGGGGGTTGAGCACCGGGGAGCTGTTTTTT; CDR3 protein: CASSFRGLSTGELFF
D gene: TRBD1; J gene: TRBJ1-2; V gene: TRBV7-2; clone size: NA; CDR3 DNA: TGTGCCAGCAGCTGGACAGGGGGTGGTAGCTATGGCTACACCTTC; CDR3 protein: CASSWTGGGSYGYTF
D gene: TRBD2; J gene: TRBJ2-7; V gene: TRBV7-2; clone size: NA; CDR3 DNA: TGTGCCAGCAGCCGGGGGGGCTCCTCGTCAAACTACGAGCAGTACTTC; CDR3 protein: CASSRGGSSSNYEQYF
D gene: NA; J gene: TRBJ2-2; V gene: TRBV18; clone size: NA; CDR3 DNA: TGTGCCAGCTCACCCGAGGGATCAGGCACCGGGGAGCTGTTTTTT; CDR3 protein: CASSPEGSGTGELFF
D gene: TRBD1; J gene: TRBJ1-2; V gene: TRBV2; clone size: NA; CDR3 DNA: TGTGCCAGCAGTAGGGACAGGGGGGTCTATGGCTACACCTTC; CDR3 protein: CASSRDRGVYGYTF
D gene: NA; J gene: TRBJ2-5; V gene: TRBV11-1; clone size: NA; CDR3 DNA: TGTGCCAGCAGCTTCAGGACAGCAGGCGGGGAGACCCAGTACTTC; CDR3 protein: CASSFRTAGGETQYF
D gene: NA; J gene: TRBJ1-3; V gene: TRBV30; clone size: NA; CDR3 DNA: TGTGCCTGGACGACCGGATATGGAAACACCATATATTTT; CDR3 protein: CAWTTGYGNTIYF
D gene: TRBD1; J gene: TRBJ1-2; V gene: TRBV7-9; clone size: NA; CDR3 DNA: TGTGCCAGCAGCCCCTCGGGACAGGGTTTTTCCACCTTC; CDR3 protein: CASSPSGQGFSTF
D gene: NA; J gene: TRBJ1-1; V gene: TRBV6-1; clone size: NA; CDR3 DNA: TGTGCCAGCACCCTCAACACTGAAGCTTTCTTT; CDR3 protein: CASTLNTEAFF
D gene: NA; J gene: TRBJ2-1; V gene: TRBV11-2; clone size: many; CDR3 DNA: TGTGCCAGCAGCCTACCACAGTTATCCAAGCAGTTCTTC; CDR3 protein: CASSLPQLSKQFF
D gene: NA; J gene: TRBJ2-7; V gene: TRBV14; clone size: NA; CDR3 DNA: TGTGCCAGCAGCCAAGACCCGGGGCACTCCTACGAGCAGTACTTC; CDR3 protein: CASSQDPGHSYEQYF
D gene: NA; J gene: TRBJ2-3; V gene: TRBV28; clone size: NA; CDR3 DNA: TGTGCCAGCAGTTCCGGGAGTATCCGTACAGATACGCAGTATTTT; CDR3 protein: CASSSGSIRTDTQYF
D gene: TRBD2; J gene: TRBJ2-7; V gene: TRBV2; clone size: once; CDR3 DNA: TGTGCCAGCATGGCGGGAGAGGGTCACGACGAGCAGTACTTC; CDR3 protein: CASMAGEGHDEQYF
D gene: TRBD1; J gene: TRBJ2-1; V gene: TRBV9; clone size: NA; CDR3 DNA: TGTGCCAGCAGCGTAAGTGGACAGGGGTTCTACAATGAGCAGTTCTTC; CDR3 protein: CASSVSGQGFYNEQFF
D gene: NA; J gene: TRBJ2-1; V gene: TRBV4-3; clone size: NA; CDR3 DNA: TGCGCCAGCAGCCAAGGGAACAGGTGGGAAGACAATGAGCAGTTCTTC; CDR3 protein: CASSQGNRWEDNEQFF
D gene: TRBD1; J gene: TRBJ2-5; V gene: TRBV11-3; clone size: NA; CDR3 DNA: TGTGCCAGCCAGGCCGGGACAGGGGGCCAAGAGACCCAGTACTTC; CDR3 protein: CASQAGTGGQETQYF
D gene: TRBD1; J gene: TRBJ2-7; V gene: TRBV5-5; clone size: NA; CDR3 DNA: TGTGCCAGCAGCTTGGTACAGGGGAACGAGCAGTACTTC; CDR3 protein: CASSLVQGNEQYF
D gene: NA; J gene: TRBJ2-7; V gene: TRBV7-2; clone size: NA; CDR3 DNA: TGTGCCAGCAGCTTAGCTGCACTTGCTTGGGACGAGCAGTACTTC; CDR3 protein: CASSLAALAWDEQYF
D gene: TRBD1; J gene: TRBJ1-5; V gene: TRBV7-8; clone size: NA; CDR3 DNA: TGTGCCAGCAGCTTCGTCGGGTGGACAGGAAATCAGCCCCAGCATTTT; CDR3 protein: CASSFVGWTGNQPQHF
D gene: TRBD2; J gene: TRBJ2-7; V gene: TRBV19; clone size: NA; CDR3 DNA: TGTGCCAGTAGTGCAGCGGGATTACCCTACGAGCAGTACTTC; CDR3 protein: CASSAAGLPYEQYF
D gene: TRBD1; J gene: TRBJ1-5; V gene: TRBV6-6; clone size: NA; CDR3 DNA: TGTGCCAGCGCTACCCCTCTGACAGGGAATCAGCCCCAGCATTTT; CDR3 protein: CASATPLTGNQPQHF
D gene: TRBD1; J gene: TRBJ2-7; V gene: TRBV7-8; clone size: NA; CDR3 DNA: TGTGCCAGCAGCTCGACAGGGGGAGAGCAGTACTTC; CDR3 protein: CASSSTGGEQYF
D gene: NA; J gene: TRBJ2-1; V gene: TRBV1; clone size: NA; CDR3 DNA: TGCACCAGCAGCCATCCCGGGACTCGCGGCTACAATGAGCAGTTCTTC; CDR3 protein: CTSSHPGTRGYNEQFF